The sequence of this T cell receptor beta chain was determined in a study of T cells in Graves' hyperthyroidism and ophthalmopathy. Study-level background: Pretreatment peripheral blood was obtained at initial diagnosis.

Concerning this clonotype: The antigen remains undetermined. At one boundary the junction diverges from the germline segment, which might be a read error.

Study results and limitations: Onset of ophthalmopathy came a median roughly 6 months after the model predicted it. Most thyroid clonotypes expanded above 0.001 were also detected in blood.

Hyperthyroidism, newly diagnosed and lasting under 2 months, affected patients aged 18 to 65. The CDR3 is made up of 14 amino acids. CDR1 is DFQATT and CDR2 is SNEGSKA in the germline V gene (reference sequence). Amplified regions were TCR beta CDR3 sequences from RNA transcripts. An initial round of RT-PCR targeting the TCR CDR3 relied on the HTBI primer set. TCRdb reprocessed the multiplex PCR reads via MiXCR and lists one record per CDR3 protein. In the table there are more than 600,000 distinct CDR3 sequences, about a sixth of which are singletons. The chain recombines TRBV20-1 with TRBJ2-1; TRBD2 is a possible D gene (5 bases). The receptor was derived from a man younger than 30 with Graves' hyperthyroidism. The sequenced sample consisted of blood. This CDR3 reads CSARDSATYNGQFF. The CDR3 region has the DNA TGCAGTGCTAGAGATAGCGCTACCTACAATGGGCAGTTCTTC.